The entry below gives a single T cell receptor beta chain sequence along with its context. This sample is part of a study of blood T cell repertoires in COVID-19. On the study more broadly: Donors in Cohort 3 who had recovered were those with two negative PCRs, healthcare professional clearance, or resolution of their symptoms. Nucleic acid was either cDNA or gDNA, and it came from T cells, B-cell-depleted T cells, or PBMCs.

Everyone who took part was roughly 18 to 89 years old, and they came from about two dozen US areas. Under the authors' procedure: Reference gene primer amplification gave nucleated cell count estimates. Sequenced by immunoSEQ multiplex PCR; TCRdb stores in-frame clones only, minus some. V, J and clone size are taken as reported in that table, and D and trimming were inferred from the DNA itself. The sample lists roughly 160,000 clones, roughly 85% seen once, with roughly 19% in the top ten. Sequenced sample: PBMCs or T cells enriched from blood (not recorded which). This sequence was found in a woman in her 70s in a cohort exposed to, infected with or recovered from COVID-19 (not recorded which).

For the CDR3, the DNA is TGTGCCAGCAGCTTAGGATTCGGTGCCTACGAGCAGTACTTC. Encoded protein: CASSLGFGAYEQYF. The chain joins TRBV7-8 to TRBJ2-7; no clear D. This CDR3 has 14 amino acids. Germline CDR1 SGHVS, CDR2 FQNEAQ. The V and J ends lost 1 base and 2 bases respectively, with 9 bases between them.